The 11 T cell receptor beta chains below all came from one sample that was sequenced in a study of blood T cell repertoires in COVID-19. Profiling relied on immunoSEQ multiplex PCR, and the TCRdb table lists in-frame clones only, not all of them. This sample has 200,000 or so clones, with 80% to 90% found just once. Sequencing was done on a sample of PBMCs or T cells enriched from blood (not recorded which). The receptors come from a woman aged 30 to 39 who had been exposed to COVID-19.

The gene calls are TRBV6-5 and TRBJ1-2, with D perhaps TRBD1 (5 bases). The germline CDR1 and CDR2 sequences are MNHEY and SVGAGI. CDR3 length equals 12 residues. Trimming cost V 8 bases and J 3 bases, with 10 bases left between them. As DNA, the CDR3 is TGTGCCAGCGGACAACCACACTATGGCTACACCTTC. Translating it yields CASGQPHYGYTF.

This sequence joins TRBV7-3 and TRBJ2-2; possibly TRBD1 for D (5 bases). In germline, CDR1 is SGHTA, CDR2 FQGTGA. The CDR3 length is 15 residues. V shed 3 bases and J shed 2 bases, with 10 bases lying between them. The CDR3 region has the DNA TGTGCCAGCAGCTTGAGGCAGGGTAACACCGGGGAGCTGTTTTTT. Its translation: CASSLRQGNTGELFF.

The chain carries TRBV6-5 and TRBJ1-5, with D possibly matching TRBD1 (6 bases). The length of the CDR3 is 14 residues. Per germline, CDR1 MNHEY and CDR2 SVGAGI. V was cut by 7 bases and J by 4 bases, with 14 bases left in between. CDR3 region: CASMSGTMNQPQHF. Here the CDR3 DNA reads TGTGCCAGCATGAGCGGGACAATGAATCAGCCCCAGCATTTT.

V gene TRBV19 combines with J gene TRBJ2-3; TRBD1 matches 8 bases. The germline V gene has CDR1 LNHDA and CDR2 SQIVND (reference sequence). This CDR3 is built from 15 residues. J was trimmed by 4 bases and V by 5 bases; bases with no gene match: 8. CDR3 in DNA: TGTGCCAGTAGTCCGAACCCGGACAGGGCAGATACGCAGTATTTT. Translating gives CASSPNPDRADTQYF.

V gene TRBV19 combines with J gene TRBJ1-5; D might be TRBD1 (5 bases). Germline lookup yields CDR1 LNHDA and CDR2 SQIVND (reference sequence). The ends were cut back, 1 base at V and 5 bases at J, with 12 bases in the middle. The CDR3 loop spans 15 amino acids. The CDR3 here is CASSIGLAGHQPQHF. CDR3 bases: TGTGCCAGTAGTATAGGGTTGGCAGGGCATCAGCCCCAGCATTTT.

The chain couples TRBV14 to TRBJ1-5; D unclear. The V gene lost 4 bases and the J gene lost 8 bases, with 18 bases spanning the gap. Looked up from germline, CDR1 is SGHDN and CDR2 is FVKESK. This CDR3 comprises 15 residues. The CDR3 loop is CASSRPPGEVKPQHF. CDR3 in DNA: TGTGCCAGCAGCCGTCCCCCCGGGGAAGTAAAGCCCCAGCATTTT.

The chain couples TRBV13 to TRBJ1-2, with 8 nucleotides matching TRBD1. This CDR3 spans 15 amino acids. V dropped 6 bases and J dropped 4; count of bases not matched to a gene: 10. Germline V gene lookup returns CDR1 PRHDT and CDR2 FYEKMQ (reference sequence). The CDR3 spells CASSFSGTGPYGYTF. The CDR3 DNA reads as TGTGCCAGCAGTTTTTCCGGGACAGGTCCCTATGGCTACACCTTC.

The chain has TRBV2 and TRBJ2-5, with 12 bases that match TRBD1. Losses at the gene ends were 7 bases for V and 5 bases for J; bases not matched to a gene: 8. CDR1 SNHLY and CDR2 FYNNEI come from the germline V gene. This CDR3 is built from 15 residues. CDR3 sequence: CASTLGTGGWETQYF. The CDR3 coding sequence is TGTGCCAGCACCCTAGGGACAGGGGGCTGGGAGACCCAGTACTTC.

The CDR3 loop is CASSPSTREGPHNEQFF. The CDR3 bases are TGTGCCAGCAGCCCTTCTACGCGGGAGGGACCCCACAATGAGCAGTTCTTC. V is TRBV5-4 and J is TRBJ2-1; 9 positions agree with TRBD2. The CDR3 spans 17 residues. The V segment lost 4 bases and the J segment 5 bases; nucleotides outside the gene matches: 13. Germline V gene lookup returns CDR1 SGHNT and CDR2 YYREEE (reference sequence). The full variable domain, completed using reference TRBV5-4 and TRBJ2-1, is ETGVTQSPTHLIKTRGQQVTLRCSSQSGHNTVSWYQQALGQGPQFIFQYYREEENGRGNFPPRFSGLQFPNYSSELNVNALELDDSALYLCASSPSTREGPHNEQFFGPGTRLTVL.

J is TRBJ1-2 and V is TRBV27; D call uncertain. V gave up 5 bases and J gave up 3 bases, with 13 bases separating them. The CDR3 sequence is 14 residues long. CDR1 and CDR2 (germline): MNHEY, SMNVEV (reference sequence). The CDR3 region has the DNA TGTGCCAGCAGTCCGTCAACGCGGTACTATGGCTACACCTTC. Amino acids: CASSPSTRYYGYTF.

The chain employs TRBV10-3 and TRBJ2-7, with a tentative D call TRBD1 (6 bases). Trimming took off 5 bases at V and 5 bases at J, with 10 bases between the two ends. The CDR3 has 12 amino acids. CDR1 ENHRY and CDR2 SYGVKD come from the germline V gene. The CDR3 here is CAISQDRHEQYF. CDR3 coding DNA: TGTGCCATCAGTCAAGACAGGCACGAGCAGTACTTC.